This is a list of T cell receptor beta chains from one sample in a study of T cells in Graves' hyperthyroidism and ophthalmopathy. TCRdb re-called the multiplex PCR reads through MiXCR, storing one row per CDR3 protein. The sample lists around 760,000 distinct CDR3 sequences, roughly a third seen once, with roughly 30% in the top ten. Sequenced sample: blood. All receptors come from a woman in her thirties or forties with Graves' hyperthyroidism. The CDR3 runs from the conserved cysteine through the conserved F or W. A D gene is named only where the DNA matches it firmly. Some rows have no size entry. The others give once, few or many, or a class for an expanded clone.

TRBJ1-2 | 16 | many | TRBV12-3/TRBV12-4 | . | CASSHYGQRSNYGYTF | TGTGCCAGCAGTCACTATGGACAGAGGTCTAACTATGGCTACACCTTC
TRBJ1-4 | 15 | . | TRBV7-2 | . | CASSLVLQSIEKLFF | TGTGCCAGCAGCTTAGTTCTACAGTCTATTGAAAAACTGTTTTTT
TRBJ2-2 | 14 | . | TRBV6-2/TRBV6-3 | TRBD1 | CASMTGLNTGELFF | TGTGCCAGTATGACAGGGCTGAACACCGGGGAGCTGTTTTTT
TRBJ2-1 | 14 | . | TRBV10-3 | TRBD2 | CAISGTSGINEQFF | TGTGCCATCAGTGGGACTAGCGGGATCAATGAGCAGTTCTTC
TRBJ1-2 | 14 | . | TRBV7-2 | . | CASSLTPGRDGYTF | TGTGCCAGCAGCCTCACCCCCGGACGGGATGGCTACACCTTC
TRBJ2-5 | 14 | . | TRBV5-6 | . | CASSLADRLKTQYF | TGTGCCAGCAGCTTGGCCGACCGTTTGAAGACCCAGTACTTC
TRBJ1-1 | 13 | few | TRBV20-1 | . | CRLAKDLNTEAFF | TGCAGGCTTGCGAAGGATTTAAACACTGAAGCTTTCTTT
TRBJ2-2 | 19 | . | TRBV6-1 | TRBD2 | CASRPRTSGGAANTGELFF | TGTGCCAGCAGGCCCCGGACTAGCGGGGGGGCGGCAAACACCGGGGAGCTGTTTTTT
TRBJ1-2 | 13 | once | TRBV7-3 | . | CASSFSRESGYTF | TGTGCCAGCAGCTTTTCCAGGGAAAGTGGCTACACCTTC
TRBJ1-5 | 15 | once | TRBV15 | . | CATSTDFYSNQPRHF | TGTGCCACCAGCACAGACTTTTACAGCAATCAGCCCCGGCATTTT
TRBJ2-2 | 15 | . | TRBV10-3 | TRBD1 | CAIGDRGSNTGELFF | TGTGCCATCGGAGACAGGGGGTCGAACACCGGGGAGCTGTTTTTT
TRBJ2-2 | 14 | . | TRBV9 | TRBD2 | CASRGTSLTGELFF | TGTGCCAGCAGGGGGACTAGCCTCACCGGGGAGCTGTTTTTT
TRBJ1-1 | 13 | few | TRBV2 | TRBD1 | CASKHTGGWGAFF | TGTGCCAGCAAGCATACAGGGGGTTGGGGAGCTTTCTTT
TRBJ2-6 | 16 | once | TRBV4-3 | . | CASSQLGGTGANVPTF | TGCGCCAGCAGCCAATTAGGTGGGACTGGGGCCAACGTCCCGACTTTC
TRBJ2-6 | 20 | . | TRBV15 | . | CATSLRGTGRSHSGANVLTF | TGTGCCACCAGCTTGAGGGGTACAGGCAGGAGCCACTCTGGGGCCAACGTCCTGACTTTC
TRBJ1-2 | 15 | . | TRBV15 | . | CATSSEMGPSYGYTF | TGTGCCACCAGCAGTGAAATGGGACCCAGCTATGGCTACACCTTC
TRBJ2-7 | 17 | . | TRBV10-3 | . | CAISESTSGAHPYEQYF | TGTGCCATCAGTGAGTCGACAAGCGGTGCGCACCCCTACGAGCAGTACTTC
TRBJ2-3 | 14 | . | TRBV6-5 | . | CASSYGSHTDTQYF | TGTGCCAGCAGTTACGGGTCACACACAGATACGCAGTATTTT